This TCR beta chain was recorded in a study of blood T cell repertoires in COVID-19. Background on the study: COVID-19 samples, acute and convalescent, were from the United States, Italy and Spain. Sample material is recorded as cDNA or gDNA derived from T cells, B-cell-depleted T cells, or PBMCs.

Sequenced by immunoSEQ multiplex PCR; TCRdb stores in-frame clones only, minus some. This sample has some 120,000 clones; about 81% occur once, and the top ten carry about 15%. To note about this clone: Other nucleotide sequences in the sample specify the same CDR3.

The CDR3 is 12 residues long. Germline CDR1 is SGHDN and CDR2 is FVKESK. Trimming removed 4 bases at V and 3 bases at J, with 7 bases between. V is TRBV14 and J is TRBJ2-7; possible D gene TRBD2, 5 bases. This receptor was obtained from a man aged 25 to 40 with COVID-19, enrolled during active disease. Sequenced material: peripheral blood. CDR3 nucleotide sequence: TGTGCCAGCAGCCCCCGGGGCTACGAGCAGTACTTC. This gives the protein CASSPRGYEQYF.